Sequencing of this TCR beta chain was carried out in a study of cytomegalovirus exposure and HLA in healthy donors. Generated by immunoSEQ multiplex PCR, the TCRdb table keeps only in-frame clones and is missing some. The sample lists hundreds of thousands of clones, around four fifths occurring once. The donors were members of the validation cohort comprising over 90 subjects, separate from the approximately 710-subject first cohort. Specimen: PBMCs. The clonotype comes from a woman aged 18-29 years in good health and CMV-seronegative.

The CDR3 loop is CAISEDRGNTEAFF. In nucleotides, the CDR3 is TGTGCCATCAGTGAGGACAGGGGGAACACTGAAGCTTTCTTT. This rearrangement joins TRBV10-3 to TRBJ1-1; 8 bases are a match to TRBD1. Germline V gene data show CDR1 as ENHRY and CDR2 as SYGVKD. CDR3 size: 14 residues. The junction had 0 bases not matched to a gene; V was cut back by 2 bases and J by 1 base.